The entry that follows covers one TCR beta chain sequence. These data come from a study of blood T cell repertoires in COVID-19. Study-wide background: Italy, Spain and the United States were the sources of the convalescent and acute COVID-19 samples. PBMCs, B-cell-depleted T cells, or T cells were the source of the cDNA or gDNA that made up the material.

The CDR3 runs to 15 residues. J gave up 2 bases and V 3 bases, and 5 bases lay outside the gene matches. The germline V gene encodes CDR1 SEHNR and CDR2 FQNEAQ (reference sequence). Original data processing: For nucleated cells, counts were estimated from reference gene primer amplification. Produced via immunoSEQ multiplex PCR; TCRdb's table is partial and in-frame only. That table supplies the V and J calls and clone size; D and trimming were determined from the DNA. Of about 270,000 clones in the sample, more than 70% were seen once. Sequencing was performed on peripheral blood. This receptor was taken from a woman aged 18-29 years with acute or convalescent COVID-19. The genes are TRBV7-9 and TRBJ2-3; 7 nucleotides align to TRBD2. CDR3: CASSFGGMATDTQYF. As DNA, the CDR3 is TGTGCCAGCAGCTTCGGGGGGATGGCCACAGATACGCAGTATTTT. The full variable domain, in which reference TRBV7-9 and TRBJ2-3 provide the parts outside the CDR3, is DTGVSQNPRHKITKRGQNVTFRCDPISEHNRLYWYRQTLGQGPEFLTYFQNEAQLEKSRLLSDRFSAERPKGSFSTLEIQRTEQGDSAMYLCASSFGGMATDTQYFGPGTRLTVL.